The sequence of this T cell receptor beta chain was determined in a study of CD8 T cells in Susac syndrome (dated by TCRdb to about 2019). For the wider study: The study used repertoire sequencing to test whether antigen drove CD8+ T cell activation and differentiation in Susac syndrome. The study compared CD8+ T cell repertoire clonality among 12 healthy donors, about 14 Susac syndrome patients and fewer than 19 multiple sclerosis patients. Findings and caveats that apply to the study as a whole: The number of individuals in the TCR sequencing and HLA analysis was acknowledged as relatively small.

CDR1 and CDR2 (SGHAT, FQNNGV) derive from the germline V gene. Including the terminal cysteine and phenylalanine, the CDR3 comprises 20 residues. Left in the record is the CDR3 DNA by itself, 60 bases read in frame from the first base. V is pruned by 4 bases and J by 4 bases, leaving 15 bases of the junction without a gene match. RNA was extracted using the RNeasy kit, and about 0.5 to 1 ug of the RNA was reverse transcribed with random hexamers. TCR beta CDR3 regions were amplified with the immunoSEQ multiplex PCR assay covering 54 Vbeta and 13 Jbeta segments. To correct PCR amplification bias, a synthetic template baseline was used for both primer optimization and computational correction. In the original analysis: Reads were assigned to V, D and J genes according to IMGT and analyzed in immunoSEQ Analyzer, with only productive sequences retained. Clonality was computed as one minus Shannon entropy normalized by log2 of the number of productive unique sequences. For each patient and control, public and private clones were evaluated among the 100 most prevalent clones. Susac-specific clones were defined as absent from healthy and MS cohorts, around 970 published viral clones and other ImmuneACCESS disease sequences. TCRdb reran the public reads through fastp at Q25 and MiXCR, keeping productive beta chains. Duplicate CDR3 protein sequences are folded into a single record with the most common DNA and genes. These V and J calls derive from TCRdb rather than the authors' analysis. The sample profile shows 250,000 to 300,000 distinct CDR3 sequences; 85% of them were found once. The biggest ten clones account for around 0.11% of the sample.

This clonotype appeared a few times. The clone's antigen remains unknown. Base-call qualities are not available, and no considerably larger clone is one nucleotide away. Peripheral blood CD8+ and CD4+ T cells from healthy donors, Susac syndrome patients and multiple sclerosis patients were profiled by high-throughput TCR beta sequencing. The multiple sclerosis controls were treatment-naive patients who had stable or active relapsing-remitting disease and met the revised McDonald criteria. Bulk CD8+ and CD4+ T cells were purified magnetically by negative isolation, whereas CD8+ TEMRA cells were enriched by FACS. Blood was collected in EDTA tubes and processed within 24 hours, with PBMCs isolated through density gradient centrifugation. PBMCs intended for TCR sequencing were frozen in liquid nitrogen and were later thawed in a 37 degrees C water bath. A purity of at least 90% was achieved for sorted or isolated CD4+, CD8+ and CD8+ TEMRA cells.

This clonotype originated in a human donor with multiple sclerosis. The sample consisted of CD8+ T cells from PBMCs. The V and J genes are TRBV11-2 and TRBJ2-1, and 14 bases in between align with TRBD2. This receptor carries the CDR3 CASSSTRLAGGPYPYNEQFF. The DNA sequence follows: TGTGCCAGCAGCTCCACACGACTAGCGGGAGGGCCCTACCCGTACAATGAGCAGTTCTTC.